The 21 T cell receptor beta chains reported below all come from one sample, sequenced in a study of T cells in Graves' hyperthyroidism and ophthalmopathy. TCR beta CDR3 regions were amplified from RNA. When the TCR CDR3 underwent first-round RT-PCR, the HTBI primer set was used. From the multiplex PCR reads, TCRdb called clonotypes with MiXCR, one entry per CDR3 protein. Among about 540,000 distinct CDR3 sequences listed, about 43% were seen once. Specimen: peripheral blood or thyroid tissue (not recorded which). These receptors all stem from a woman aged 18-29 years with Graves' hyperthyroidism.

In its sample, this clonotype was seen many times. The V call is TRBV11-2, the J call TRBJ2-7, with 8 nucleotides matching TRBD2. The J segment lost 6 bases and the V segment lost 3 bases, leaving 7 bases of the junction unmatched. This CDR3 is 14 amino acids long. Germline V gene data show CDR1 as SGHAT and CDR2 as FQNNGV. For the CDR3, the DNA is TGTGCCAGCAGCTTCGCCCGGGAGGGGGGCGAGCAGTACTTC. Its protein is CASSFAREGGEQYF. The full variable domain, in which reference TRBV11-2 and TRBJ2-7 provide the parts outside the CDR3, is EAGVAQSPRYKIIEKRQSVAFWCNPISGHATLYWYQQILGQGPKLLIQFQNNGVVDDSQLPKDRFSAERLKGVDSTLKIQPAKLEDSAVYLCASSFAREGGEQYFGPGTRLTVT.

As regards this clonotype: This sequence may be a read error, since a much larger clone differs from it by one base. This chain joins TRBV10-3 and TRBJ1-4; possibly TRBD1 for D (5 bases). The germline CDR1 and CDR2 sequences are ENHRY and SYGVKD. V was cut by 5 bases and J by 4 bases, with 14 bases left in between. This CDR3 has 15 residues. In nucleotides, the CDR3 is TGTGCCATCAGTTTATACCCGGGACTTAATGAAAAACTGTTTTTT. This gives the protein CAISLYPGLNEKLFF.

This sequence joins TRBV7-8 and TRBJ1-1; D is ambiguous. Germline V gene sequence: CDR1 SGHVS, CDR2 FQNEAQ. The V gene lost 1 base and the J gene lost 3 bases, with 9 bases spanning the gap. CDR3 length: 14 amino acids. This chain's CDR3 is CASSLVRRDTEAFF. CDR3 DNA sequence: TGTGCCAGCAGCTTAGTTCGGCGGGACACTGAAGCTTTCTTT.

The chain is built from TRBV10-3 and TRBJ2-5; 7 nucleotides match TRBD1. The ends lost 5 bases at V and 5 bases at J; junction bases unmatched: 8. CDR3 length: 14 residues. The germline V gene has CDR1 ENHRY and CDR2 SYGVKD. The CDR3 DNA reads TGTGCCATCAGTAGGGGGACAGCTGGGGAGACCCAGTACTTC. It translates to CAISRGTAGETQYF.

The CDR3 spells CSARDLGTGSWSNGYTF. The DNA of the CDR3 is TGCAGTGCTAGAGATTTGGGGACAGGGAGTTGGTCAAATGGCTACACCTTC. The rearrangement uses TRBV20-1 and TRBJ1-2; TRBD1 matches at 9 bases. From germline, CDR1 is DFQATT and CDR2 SNEGSKA (reference sequence). This CDR3 contains 17 residues. V shed 0 bases, J shed 6 bases, and the junction held 14 bases outside the gene matches.

The rearrangement uses TRBV7-2 and TRBJ2-5, with D possibly matching TRBD2 (6 bases). The CDR3 loop spans 15 amino acids. Deletions cut 2 bases from V and 11 bases from J, with 21 bases between. Germline loops: CDR1 SGHTA, CDR2 FQGNSA. The chain's CDR3 is CASSLSLASTDTQYF. The DNA for the CDR3 is TGTGCCAGCAGCTTAAGCCTAGCGAGCACAGATACGCAGTACTTC.

The sample holds a few counts of this clonotype. The chain is built from TRBV19 and TRBJ1-4, with D perhaps matching TRBD1 (6 bases). This CDR3 is built from 15 residues. V was cut by 5 bases and J by 5 bases, with 15 bases left in between. Germline CDR1 is LNHDA and CDR2 is SQIVND (reference sequence). Here the CDR3 DNA reads TGTGCCAGTAGTGTTCCCGGGGGGCTCAATGAAAAACTGTTTTTT. It codes for CASSVPGGLNEKLFF.

In its sample, this clonotype was seen many times. This chain uses TRBV20-1 with TRBJ1-5; 10 bases are shared with TRBD1. Trimming removed 4 bases from V and 6 bases from J; junction bases left unmatched: 9. The V gene's germline CDR1 is DFQATT and CDR2 SNEGSKA (reference sequence). The CDR3 contains 15 residues. This CDR3 is CSAKGQGGSLQPQHF. The CDR3 DNA reads as TGCAGTGCTAAAGGACAGGGGGGTTCCCTTCAGCCCCAGCATTTT.

This clonotype was seen only a few times. The rearrangement links TRBV27 to TRBJ1-1; D not resolved. The CDR3 has 15 amino acids. V lost 0 bases, J lost 1 base, and 9 bases lay in between. From germline, CDR1 is MNHEY and CDR2 SMNVEV (reference sequence). CDR3 loop: CASSLSYARNTEAFF. The CDR3, as DNA: TGTGCCAGCAGTTTATCTTACGCCCGGAACACTGAAGCTTTCTTT.

This clonotype came up a few times. At one end the junction does not follow the germline gene, possibly because of a read error. The genes are TRBV5-1 and TRBJ2-7; D possibly corresponds to TRBD2 (5 bases). From germline, CDR1 is SGHRS and CDR2 YFSETQ. The CDR3 is made up of 10 amino acids. The CDR3 protein is CASSLEGQYF. DNA for the CDR3: TGTGCCAGCAGTTTAGAGGGGCAGTACTTC.

For this clonotype: A much larger clone sits a single nucleotide away, making a read error possible. This CDR3 fails to terminate in the conserved phenylalanine or tryptophan, so it likely reflects a read error. The chain links TRBV7-9 to TRBJ1-2; 8 nucleotides match TRBD1. Germline V gene data show CDR1 as SEHNR and CDR2 as FQNEAQ (reference sequence). V dropped 5 bases and J dropped 5; count of bases not matched to a gene: 10. This CDR3 spans 15 amino acids. DNA for the CDR3: TGTGCCAGCAGCCTATCGGTGGACAGGGAATATGGCTACACCATC. It specifies CASSLSVDREYGYTI.

Concerning this clonotype: The conserved final phenylalanine or tryptophan is absent from the CDR3, which likely points to a read error. The limits of the CDR3 on the DNA are not certain, so only TCRdb's listed CDR3 is given. The chain has TRBV7-2 and TRBJ2-7. The CDR3 length is 8 residues, termini included. Germline V CDR1 and CDR2: SGHTA, FQGNSA. This chain's CDR3 is CASSSRLD.

This clonotype was observed many times. This chain joins TRBV19 and TRBJ2-7; D is unclear. The germline V gene encodes CDR1 LNHDA and CDR2 SQIVND (reference sequence). CDR3 length: 11 amino acids. V lost 9 bases and J lost 3, with 9 bases in between. Here the CDR3 reads CASRKGYEQYF. For the CDR3, the DNA is TGTGCCAGCAGGAAAGGCTACGAGCAGTACTTC.

In this sample, this clonotype turned up a few times. This may stem from a read error, because a much larger clone lies one nucleotide away. The gene calls are TRBV2 and TRBJ2-7; D gene unclear. The CDR3 loop spans 14 amino acids. Germline-derived CDR1 and CDR2 are SNHLY and FYNNEI. The CDR3 loop reads CANSAEQLLDEQYF. CDR3 bases: TGTGCCAACAGTGCGGAGCAATTGTTGGACGAGCAGTACTTC.

The chain uses TRBV2 and TRBJ2-5; possibly TRBD1 for D (5 bases). V dropped 8 bases and J dropped 0 bases, with 13 bases sitting between them. This CDR3 is 14 amino acids long. CDR1 is SNHLY and CDR2 is FYNNEI in the germline V gene. CDR3 sequence reads: CASQDRAYQETQYF. CDR3 DNA sequence: TGTGCCAGCCAAGACAGAGCGTACCAAGAGACCCAGTACTTC.

This clonotype has more than one count but fewer than ten. This sequence joins TRBV5-1 and TRBJ1-5, with unresolved D. CDR1 and CDR2 (germline): SGHRS, YFSETQ. The germline V and J ends were trimmed by 4 bases and 6 bases, with 11 bases remaining between them. This CDR3 is built from 13 residues. CDR3 sequence reads: CASSQGGVQPQHF. Here the CDR3 DNA reads TGCGCCAGCAGCCAAGGCGGCGTTCAGCCCCAGCATTTT.

This chain links TRBV20-1 with TRBJ2-3, with D maybe TRBD1 (6 bases). The CDR3 has 14 residues. Per the germline V gene, CDR1 is DFQATT and CDR2 is SNEGSKA (reference sequence). The V end was cut by 6 bases, the J end by 1 base, with 14 bases between. CDR3 residues: CSARRGSGTDTQYF. The CDR3 region has the DNA TGCAGTGCCAGAAGGGGGTCAGGCACAGATACGCAGTATTTT.

This clonotype occurred many times. The chain links TRBV5-6 to TRBJ1-1, with D maybe TRBD1 (6 bases). From germline, CDR1 is SGHDT and CDR2 YYEEEE. This CDR3 is 15 amino acids long. V dropped 2 bases and J dropped 0 bases, with 11 bases sitting between them. CDR3 protein: CASSLAGGMNTEAFF. The CDR3 DNA is TGTGCCAGCAGCTTAGCTGGGGGCATGAACACTGAAGCTTTCTTT.

This chain links TRBV15 with TRBJ1-2; D gene uncertain. CDR1 is LNHNV and CDR2 is YYDKDF in the germline V gene (reference sequence). Between the trimmed V and J ends, which lost 1 base and 5 bases, there was a span of 14 bases. The CDR3 has 15 amino acids. The CDR3 region is CATSRGRDSGYGYTF. CDR3 in DNA: TGTGCCACCAGCAGAGGGAGAGATAGCGGATATGGCTACACCTTC. Full variable domain (remainder filled in from reference TRBV15 and TRBJ1-2): DAMVIQNPRYQVTQFGKPVTLSCSQTLNHNVMYWYQQKSSQAPKLLFHYYDKDFNNEADTPDNFQSRRPNTSFCFLDIRSPGLGDTAMYLCATSRGRDSGYGYTFGSGTRLTVV.

This clonotype has ten or more counts. The chain combines TRBV2 with TRBJ1-2; D gene ambiguous. In germline, CDR1 is SNHLY, CDR2 FYNNEI. The CDR3 runs 14 residues. The V gene lost 7 bases and the J gene lost 2 bases, with 14 bases spanning the gap. CDR3 amino acids: CASTQSGQNYGYTF. In nucleotides, the CDR3 is TGTGCCAGCACCCAAAGTGGGCAGAACTATGGCTACACCTTC.

The chain combines TRBV7-9 with TRBJ2-1, with D hard to call. Germline CDR1 and CDR2: SEHNR and FQNEAQ (reference sequence). The V and J ends lost 7 bases and 8 bases respectively, with 9 bases between them. The CDR3 totals 11 residues. CDR3 DNA: TGTGCCAGCATTTCAGCCGATGAGCAGTTCTTC. Encoded protein: CASISADEQFF.